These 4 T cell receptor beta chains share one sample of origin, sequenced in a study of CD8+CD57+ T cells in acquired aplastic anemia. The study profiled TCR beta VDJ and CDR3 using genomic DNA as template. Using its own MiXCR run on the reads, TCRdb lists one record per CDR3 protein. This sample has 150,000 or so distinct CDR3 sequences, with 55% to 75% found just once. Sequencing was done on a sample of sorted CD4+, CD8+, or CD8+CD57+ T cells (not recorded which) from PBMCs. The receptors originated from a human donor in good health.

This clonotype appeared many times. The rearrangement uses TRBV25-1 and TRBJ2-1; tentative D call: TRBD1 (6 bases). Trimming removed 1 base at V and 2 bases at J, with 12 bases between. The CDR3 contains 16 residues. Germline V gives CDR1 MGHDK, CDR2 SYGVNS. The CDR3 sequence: CASSEFTGQTYNEQFF. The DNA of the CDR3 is TGTGCCAGCAGTGAATTTACAGGGCAAACCTACAATGAGCAGTTCTTC.

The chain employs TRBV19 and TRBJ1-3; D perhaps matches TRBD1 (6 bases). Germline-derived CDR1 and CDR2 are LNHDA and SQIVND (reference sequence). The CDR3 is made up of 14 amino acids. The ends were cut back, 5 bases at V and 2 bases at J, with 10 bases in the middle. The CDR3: CASSLQGTGNTIYF. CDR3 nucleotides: TGTGCCAGTAGTCTACAGGGTACTGGAAACACCATATATTTT.

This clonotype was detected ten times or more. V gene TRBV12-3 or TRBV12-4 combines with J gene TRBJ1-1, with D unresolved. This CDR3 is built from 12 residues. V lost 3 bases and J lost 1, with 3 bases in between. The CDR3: CASSFRNTEAFF. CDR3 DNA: TGTGCCAGCAGTTTCCGGAACACTGAAGCTTTCTTT.

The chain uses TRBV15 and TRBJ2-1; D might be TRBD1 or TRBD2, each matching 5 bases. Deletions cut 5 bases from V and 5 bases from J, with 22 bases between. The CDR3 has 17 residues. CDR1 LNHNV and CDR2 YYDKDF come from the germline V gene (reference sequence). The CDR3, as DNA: TGTGCCACCAGCGAGTCGGGGTGGGGGTCGAATAACAATGAGCAGTTCTTC. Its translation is CATSESGWGSNNNEQFF.